Below, 20 T cell receptor beta chains from the same sample are listed, as sequenced in a study of blood T cell repertoires in COVID-19. Measured with immunoSEQ multiplex PCR; TCRdb has only the in-frame clones, and not every one. The repertoire has about 440,000 clones, roughly 88% of them found once; the top ten carry over 9.5%. Sequencing was performed on peripheral blood. Receptors originate from a woman between 50 and 59 years old with COVID-19, enrolled during active disease.

The chain is built from TRBV7-8 and TRBJ2-6; D gene uncertain. The CDR3 covers 16 residues. Trimming took off 1 base at V and 0 bases at J, with 7 bases between the two ends. Germline CDR1 is SGHVS and CDR2 is FQNEAQ. CDR3 nucleotide sequence: TGTGCCAGCAGCTTAGGACAACCCTCTGGGGCCAACGTCCTGACTTTC. Encoded protein: CASSLGQPSGANVLTF.

The gene calls are TRBV3-1 (or the pseudogene TRBV3-2) and TRBJ2-2; perhaps TRBD2 as D (6 bases). Germline loops: CDR1 LGHDT, CDR2 YNNKEL (reference sequence). The CDR3 consists of 14 residues. V was trimmed by 2 bases and J by 5 bases, leaving 9 bases between them. CDR3: CASSQKSGTGELFF. CDR3 bases: TGTGCCAGCAGCCAAAAAAGCGGGACCGGGGAGCTGTTTTTT.

The V gene is TRBV5-1, the J gene TRBJ2-1; 10 bases fit TRBD2. Unmatched junction bases numbered 12, after V lost 6 bases and J lost 9 bases. Per the germline V gene, CDR1 is SGHRS and CDR2 is YFSETQ. There are 15 residues in the CDR3. CDR3 nucleotides: TGCGCCAGCAACCCTAGCGGGGGTAAGTTCGGTGAGCAGTTCTTC. It specifies CASNPSGGKFGEQFF.

The sample holds a few counts of this clone. The chain joins TRBV19 to TRBJ1-5, with 7 bases that match TRBD1. CDR1 and CDR2 from the germline V gene are LNHDA and SQIVND (reference sequence). Trimming removed 4 bases from V and 5 bases from J; junction bases left unmatched: 8. The CDR3 runs 15 residues. CDR3 protein: CASSRAGTADQPQHF. CDR3 sequence (DNA): TGTGCCAGTAGTAGGGCCGGGACAGCAGATCAGCCCCAGCATTTT. The entire variable domain, with the rest obtained from reference TRBV19 and TRBJ1-5, is as follows: DGGITQSPKYLFRKEGQNVTLSCEQNLNHDAMYWYRQDPGQGLRLIYYSQIVNDFQKGDIAEGYSVSREKKESFPLTVTSAQKNPTAFYLCASSRAGTADQPQHFGDGTRLSIL.

The chain couples TRBV5-1 to TRBJ1-2; 10 nucleotides align to TRBD1. This CDR3 has 15 amino acids. With 1 base clipped from V and 5 bases from J, the junction kept 5 bases outside the gene matches. Germline V gene data show CDR1 as SGHRS and CDR2 as YFSETQ. CDR3 DNA sequence: TGCGCCAGCAGCTTGAGCGACAGGGGGCGATATGGCTACACCTTC. It is translated as CASSLSDRGRYGYTF.

This clone showed up just a few times. CDR3 region: CASSFPQRDEQYF. The CDR3 DNA reads as TGCGCCAGCAGCTTTCCCCAGCGGGACGAGCAGTACTTC. The chain joins TRBV5-1 to TRBJ2-7, with D possibly TRBD2 on 6 matching bases. CDR1 is SGHRS and CDR2 is YFSETQ in the germline V gene. This CDR3 comprises 13 residues. Trimming took 2 bases from V and 5 from J, leaving 11 bases between them.

V gene TRBV30 combines with J gene TRBJ1-6; D gene uncertain. The V end lost 4 bases, the J end lost 0 bases, and 13 bases lay between the germline ends. Germline V CDR1 and CDR2: GTSNPN, SVGIG (reference sequence). This CDR3 contains 16 residues. CDR3 DNA sequence: TGTGCCTGGAATAGAAAAGGGAGCTCCTATAATTCACCCCTCCACTTT. Translating it yields CAWNRKGSSYNSPLHF.

This rearrangement joins TRBV28 to TRBJ1-2; 9 bases map to TRBD1. CDR1 and CDR2 from the germline V gene are MDHEN and SYDVKM. Trimming took 4 bases from V and 7 from J; bases not matched to a gene: 7. CDR3 size: 14 residues. Written as DNA, the CDR3 is TGTGCCAGCAGTTCCCTCCGGGACAGGGCTGGCTACACCTTC. This encodes CASSSLRDRAGYTF.

J is TRBJ1-2 and V is TRBV5-1, with D possibly matching TRBD1 (5 bases). Trimming took 5 bases from V and 3 from J, leaving 14 bases between them. The CDR3 is 14 amino acids. The germline V gene encodes CDR1 SGHRS and CDR2 YFSETQ. In nucleotides, the CDR3 is TGCGCCAGCAGTTTCCAGGGTCCGGACTATGGCTACACCTTC. It codes for CASSFQGPDYGYTF.

J is TRBJ2-7 and V is TRBV7-2; 8 positions agree with TRBD2. V lost 0 bases, J lost 3 bases, and 4 bases stayed unmatched. The CDR3 sequence is 15 residues long. The V gene's germline CDR1 is SGHTA and CDR2 FQGNSA. Here the CDR3 DNA reads TGTGCCAGCAGCTTAGCGGGGACTAGTGGCTACGAGCAGTACTTC. Its translation is CASSLAGTSGYEQYF.

The V gene is TRBV9, the J gene TRBJ2-7; TRBD2 aligns across 8 bases. J was trimmed by 2 bases and V by 4 bases; bases with no gene match: 8. The germline CDR1 and CDR2 sequences are SGDLS and YYNGEE. CDR3 length equals 15 residues. In DNA, the CDR3 is TGTGCCAGCAGCCCCAGAGCGGGGGCAACCTACGAGCAGTACTTC. It specifies CASSPRAGATYEQYF.

The chain recombines TRBV9 with TRBJ2-7, with D possibly being TRBD2 (7 bases). This CDR3 region has 15 residues. Trimming stripped 3 bases from V and 2 bases from J, with 15 bases between. The germline V gene encodes CDR1 SGDLS and CDR2 YYNGEE. The CDR3 DNA is TGTGCCAGCAGCGAGTCAGCGGGGACAACCTACGAGCAGTACTTC. The encoded protein is CASSESAGTTYEQYF.

This clone appeared a single time. CDR3 region: CASSPLGPYRGDGYTF. The CDR3 nucleotides read TGTGCCAGCAGCCCTCTCGGCCCGTACAGGGGCGATGGCTACACCTTC. This chain joins TRBV7-9 and TRBJ1-2, with 7 nucleotides matching TRBD1. Trimming removed 5 bases from V and 6 bases from J; junction bases left unmatched: 15. Germline V gives CDR1 SEHNR, CDR2 FQNEAQ (reference sequence). The CDR3 is 16 amino acids. Looking up the rest from reference TRBV7-9 and TRBJ1-2 gives the full variable domain: DTGVSQNPRHKITKRGQNVTFRCDPISEHNRLYWYRQTLGQGPEFLTYFQNEAQLEKSRLLSDRFSAERPKGSFSTLEIQRTEQGDSAMYLCASSPLGPYRGDGYTFGSGTRLTVV.

The chain combines TRBV10-2 with TRBJ2-7; D remains ambiguous. V lost 0 bases to trimming and J lost 4 bases, with 7 bases between them. Germline V lookup: CDR1 WSHSY, CDR2 SAAADI. CDR3 length: 13 residues. The CDR3 is CASSESYGYEQYF. Here the CDR3 DNA reads TGCGCCAGCAGTGAGTCCTACGGGTACGAGCAGTACTTC.

This clone was found once. The chain recombines TRBV9 with TRBJ1-2; TRBD1 might be the D (5 bases). The CDR3 consists of 16 residues. Trimming took off 4 bases at V and 0 bases at J, with 16 bases between the two ends. Looked up from germline, CDR1 is SGDLS and CDR2 is YYNGEE. The CDR3 sequence is CASSTLTALSNYGYTF. The CDR3 nucleotides read TGTGCCAGCAGCACCTTGACAGCATTATCTAACTATGGCTACACCTTC.

The rearrangement joins TRBV10-3 to TRBJ2-3, with TRBD1 identical over 10 bases. Germline loops: CDR1 ENHRY, CDR2 SYGVKD. The ends lost 8 bases at V and 4 bases at J; junction bases unmatched: 3. CDR3 length: 13 amino acids. CDR3 loop: CAIRDRGPDTQYF. CDR3 nucleotide sequence: TGTGCCATCCGGGACAGGGGACCAGATACGCAGTATTTT.

This clone was seen a single time. The V call is TRBV11-2, the J call TRBJ1-6; 9 bases align to TRBD1. Trimming at V came to 3 bases and at J to 10 bases, leaving 7 bases not matched to a gene. The CDR3 sequence is 15 residues long. Germline V gene sequence: CDR1 SGHAT, CDR2 FQNNGV. The CDR3 coding sequence is TGTGCCAGCAGCTTGGGCAGGGACAGGGACTCACCCCTCCACTTT. This codes for CASSLGRDRDSPLHF.

CDR3 in DNA: TGTGCCAGCAGCTTTTACACAGGGACTAACTATGGCTACACCTTC. Translated, it gives CASSFYTGTNYGYTF. V and J are TRBV7-2 and TRBJ1-2; possibly TRBD1 for D (6 bases). This CDR3 comprises 15 residues. Trimming removed 3 bases from V and 0 bases from J, with 11 bases in between. Per germline, CDR1 SGHTA and CDR2 FQGNSA.

In DNA form, the CDR3 reads TGTGCCAGCAGGCCCGGAGGGAGACGCTATGGCTACACCTTC. It specifies CASRPGGRRYGYTF. J is TRBJ1-2 and V is TRBV28; D gene unclear. Germline loops: CDR1 MDHEN, CDR2 SYDVKM. Trimming stripped 6 bases from V and 4 bases from J, with 15 bases between. The length of the CDR3 is 14 residues.

The V gene is TRBV2, the J gene TRBJ1-5; D is perhaps TRBD1 (6 bases). The germline V and J ends were trimmed by 6 bases and 3 bases, with 12 bases remaining between them. Per germline, CDR1 SNHLY and CDR2 FYNNEI. This CDR3 is 14 amino acids long. CDR3 coding DNA: TGTGCCAGCAGGACGGACAGTATCAATCAGCCCCAGCATTTT. The encoded protein is CASRTDSINQPQHF.